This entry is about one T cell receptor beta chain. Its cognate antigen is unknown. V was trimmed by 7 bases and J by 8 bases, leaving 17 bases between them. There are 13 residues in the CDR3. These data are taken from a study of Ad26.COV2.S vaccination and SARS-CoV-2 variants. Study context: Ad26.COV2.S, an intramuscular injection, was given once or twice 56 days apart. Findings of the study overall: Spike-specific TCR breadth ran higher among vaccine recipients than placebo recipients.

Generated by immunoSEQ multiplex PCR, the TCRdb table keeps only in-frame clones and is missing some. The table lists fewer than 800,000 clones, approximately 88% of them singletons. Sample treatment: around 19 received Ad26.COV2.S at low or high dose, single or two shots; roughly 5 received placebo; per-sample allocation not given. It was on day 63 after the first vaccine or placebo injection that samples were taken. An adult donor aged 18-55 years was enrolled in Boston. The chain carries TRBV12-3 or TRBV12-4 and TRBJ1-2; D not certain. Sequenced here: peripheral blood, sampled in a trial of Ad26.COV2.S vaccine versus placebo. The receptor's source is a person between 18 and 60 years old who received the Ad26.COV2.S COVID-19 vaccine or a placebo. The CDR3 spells CASTPLRSEGYTF. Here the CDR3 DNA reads TGTGCCAGCACCCCACTCAGGAGCGAGGGCTACACCTTC.